This entry describes one T cell receptor (beta chain). The target of this receptor is not known. No base quality values were provided; no much bigger clone lies one nucleotide off. The data were taken from a study of molecular identifiers for immune sequencing clone quantification (dated by TCRdb to the late 2010s). Regarding the complete study: For a replicate experiment, RNA from around 20,000 or 100,000 naive CD8 T cells was divided into five aliquots, and four of the five aliquots were sequenced. This methods study benchmarked molecular-identifier clustering-based TCR repertoire sequencing (MIDCIRS) and TCR RNA copy counting, using CD8 T cells to do so. General conclusions and limits of the study: Roughly 3 recovered TCR RNA copies per cell were obtained by modeling, versus about 9 by digital PCR, implying a capture efficiency of 30% to 35%. When barcode sub-clustering was left out, chimeric consensus sequences inflated TCR diversity, with chimeras reaching as high as 47%. In CMV-specific effector cells, clones with more than 20 RNA copies accounted for over 99% of molecules, whereas in naive cells such clones accounted for under 1%. Highly expanded clone sizes could be underestimated if identical TCR molecules share a barcode. Spiked-in Jurkat TCR RNA equal to a single cell's worth was reported to be detectable even within 1,200,000 naive CD8 T cells. The naive libraries included spiked-in Jurkat TCR RNA (10 copies' worth), and this Jurkat TCR RNA is not part of the donor repertoire.

Libraries of naive CD8 T cells were generated from about 21,000 to 970,000 sorted cells, with 10%, 30% or 50% of the purified RNA used. Naive CD8 T cells were FACS-sorted as CD8+CD4-CCR7+CD45RA+ on a BD FACSAria II into RLT Plus buffer. Detection sensitivity was tested by spiking Jurkat RNA equal to about eleven TCR copies' worth into samples containing roughly 18,000-1,000,000 naive CD8 T cells. Enrichment of CD8 T cells was done with RosetteSep CD8+ T Cell Enrichment Cocktail plus Ficoll-Paque, and ACK red cell lysis came afterward. The library came from PCR. The listed sequencing device is Illumina HiSeq 4000. Bulk TCR libraries were generated as previously described, with the TCR primers listed in Table S5 used. The Qiagen AllPrep DNA/RNA kit was used to purify total RNA. Before analysis, reads from multiple sequencing runs of the same library were pooled. The original pipeline was this. Reads were retained only if an exact TCR constant sequence was present, and the retained reads were trimmed to 150 nt and grouped according to their 12-nt molecular barcodes. Reads in each barcode group were sub-clustered using a 15% Levenshtein threshold, and a quality-weighted consensus sequence was built for each RNA molecule. Non-functional sequences were removed, as were lower-count sequences one edit away from another. Based on fitting two negative binomial distributions, any barcode sub-cluster with under 20% of the maximum read count was discarded. TCRdb reanalyzed the raw reads on its own, using fastp at Q25 for trimming and MiXCR for clone calling, and kept in-frame beta chains. Every CDR3 protein is listed once, alongside the most common genes and DNA of its rows. TCRdb's processing, not the authors', yielded these V and J calls. This sample is represented by 35,000 or so distinct CDR3 sequences; about 18% of them were singletons. The ten largest clones capture under 1.4% of the sample.

V loses 1 base, J loses 1 base, and the germline ends lie 8 bases apart. CDR1 and CDR2 are drawn from the germline V gene: SGHVS, FNYEAQ. The cysteine opens and the phenylalanine closes a CDR3 of 14 amino acids. Only the CDR3 DNA stays, 42 bases, in frame from base 1. The specimen was naive CD8+ T cells from blood, with Jurkat cell RNA spiked in. This specimen's cell subset or site label, interpreted: FACS-sorted CD8+CD4-CCR7+CD45RA+ naive T cells. The source of this sequence is a human donor in good health. Some libraries in this study had Jurkat cell RNA spiked in. The rearranged segments are TRBV7-6 and TRBJ2-7; the D gene cannot be named for sure. The CDR3 corresponds to CASSLGDTSYEQYF. The nucleotides read TGTGCCAGCAGCTTAGGAGACACTTCCTACGAGCAGTACTTC.